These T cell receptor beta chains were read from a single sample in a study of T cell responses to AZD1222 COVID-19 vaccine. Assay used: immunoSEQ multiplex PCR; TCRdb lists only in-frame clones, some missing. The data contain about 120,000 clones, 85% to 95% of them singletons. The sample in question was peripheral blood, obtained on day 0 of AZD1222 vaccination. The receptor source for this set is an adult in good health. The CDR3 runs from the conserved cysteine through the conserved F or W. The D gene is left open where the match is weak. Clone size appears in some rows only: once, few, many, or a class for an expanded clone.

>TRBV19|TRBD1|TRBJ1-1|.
CASSTGQGSRTEAFF
TGTGCCAGTAGTACCGGACAGGGAAGTAGGACTGAAGCTTTCTTT
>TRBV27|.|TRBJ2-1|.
CASSLYQTGEQFF
TGTGCCAGCAGTTTATACCAAACGGGGGAGCAGTTCTTC
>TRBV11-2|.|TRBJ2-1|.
CASSLAPYNEQFF
TGTGCCAGCAGCTTGGCCCCCTACAATGAGCAGTTCTTC
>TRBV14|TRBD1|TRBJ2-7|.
CASSDRGRYEQYF
TGTGCCAGCAGCGACAGGGGGCGGTACGAGCAGTACTTC
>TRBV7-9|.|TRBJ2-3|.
CASSPAGRGATDTQYF
TGTGCCAGCAGCCCGGCAGGCAGGGGTGCCACAGATACGCAGTATTTT
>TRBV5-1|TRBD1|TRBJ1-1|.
CASSGAGGVGTEAFF
TGCGCCAGCAGCGGAGCAGGGGGCGTTGGGACTGAAGCTTTCTTT
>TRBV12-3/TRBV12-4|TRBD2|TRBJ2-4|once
CASRDSGVNIQYF
TGTGCCAGCAGAGATAGCGGGGTAAACATTCAGTACTTC
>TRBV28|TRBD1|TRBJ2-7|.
CASSPGTGSSYEQYF
TGTGCCAGCAGTCCCGGGACAGGGAGTTCCTACGAGCAGTACTTC
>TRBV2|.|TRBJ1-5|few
CASSPGGSNQPQHF
TGTGCCAGCAGCCCCGGCGGTAGCAATCAGCCCCAGCATTTT
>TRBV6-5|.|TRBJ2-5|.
CASSYWSPDQETQYF
TGTGCCAGCAGTTACTGGTCTCCGGACCAAGAGACCCAGTACTTC
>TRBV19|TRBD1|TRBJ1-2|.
CASRETGGTYGYTF
TGTGCCAGTAGAGAGACAGGGGGAACCTATGGCTACACCTTC
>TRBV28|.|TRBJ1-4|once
CASSPPRPAKGEKLFF
TGTGCCAGCAGTCCGCCCCGACCGGCCAAAGGAGAAAAACTGTTTTTT
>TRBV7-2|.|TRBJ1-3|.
CASTLGTVGNTIYF
TGTGCCAGCACATTAGGGACGGTTGGAAACACCATATATTTT
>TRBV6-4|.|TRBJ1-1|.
CASSVRVDTEAFF
TGTGCCAGCAGTGTGCGCGTCGACACTGAAGCTTTCTTT
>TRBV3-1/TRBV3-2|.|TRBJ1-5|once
CASSHSGQPQHF
TGTGCCAGCAGCCACAGTGGGCAGCCCCAGCATTTT
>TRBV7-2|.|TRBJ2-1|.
CASSSVFYNEQFF
TGTGCCAGCAGCTCAGTGTTCTACAATGAGCAGTTCTTC
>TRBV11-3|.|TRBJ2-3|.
CASAKPGVAGDTQYF
TGTGCCAGCGCCAAGCCGGGGGTGGCAGGAGATACGCAGTATTTT
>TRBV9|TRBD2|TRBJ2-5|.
CASSVGTSAGETQYF
TGTGCCAGCAGCGTAGGGACTAGCGCTGGAGAGACCCAGTACTTC
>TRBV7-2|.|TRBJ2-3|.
CASSSARGGHTDTQYF
TGTGCCAGCAGCTCTGCACGCGGGGGCCACACAGATACGCAGTATTTT
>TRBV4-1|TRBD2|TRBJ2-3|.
CASSQELDSGGDTDTQYF
TGCGCCAGCAGCCAAGAGCTAGATAGCGGGGGGGACACAGATACGCAGTATTTT
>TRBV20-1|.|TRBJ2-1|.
CSAAPGPRAFF
TGCAGTGCTGCACCGGGTCCCCGGGCGTTCTTC
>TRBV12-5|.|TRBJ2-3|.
CASGLVHPDTQYF
TGTGCTAGTGGTTTGGTACACCCAGATACGCAGTATTTT
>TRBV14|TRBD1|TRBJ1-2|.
CASSRRALDRDYGYTF
TGTGCCAGCAGCCGTAGAGCATTGGACAGGGACTATGGCTACACCTTC
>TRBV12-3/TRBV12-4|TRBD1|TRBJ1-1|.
CASSLTGRTEAFF
TGTGCCAGCAGCCTGACAGGGAGGACTGAAGCTTTCTTT
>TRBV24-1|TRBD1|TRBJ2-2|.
CATSDQDRLNTGELFF
TGTGCCACCAGTGATCAGGACAGGCTAAACACCGGGGAGCTGTTTTTT
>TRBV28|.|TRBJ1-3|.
CASSPVRDGNTIYF
TGTGCCAGCAGTCCCGTCCGGGACGGAAACACCATATATTTT
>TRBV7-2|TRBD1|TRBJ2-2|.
CASSPTGAGTGELFF
TGTGCCAGCAGCCCCACAGGGGCAGGCACCGGGGAGCTGTTTTTT
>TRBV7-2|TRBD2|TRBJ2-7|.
CASSVGGAYEQYF
TGTGCCAGCAGCGTCGGGGGGGCTTACGAGCAGTACTTC
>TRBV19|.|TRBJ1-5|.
CTTGGDSNQPQHF
TGTACAACTGGAGGCGATAGTAATCAGCCCCAGCATTTT
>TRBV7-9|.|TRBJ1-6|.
CASSTGPSPLHF
TGTGCCAGCAGCACCGGGCCCTCACCCCTCCACTTT
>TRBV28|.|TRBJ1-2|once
CASSLLEGGYGYTF
TGTGCCAGCAGTTTATTGGAGGGGGGCTATGGCTACACCTTC
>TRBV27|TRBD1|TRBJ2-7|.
CASSFQDRVFEQYF
TGTGCCAGCAGTTTCCAGGACAGGGTCTTCGAGCAGTACTTC
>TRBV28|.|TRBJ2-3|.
CASRAAGARAGDTQYF
TGTGCCAGCAGGGCCGCGGGGGCGCGAGCGGGTGATACGCAGTATTTT
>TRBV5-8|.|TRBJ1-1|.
CASSRRGGASEAFF
TGTGCCAGCAGCCGGCGGGGCGGTGCTAGTGAAGCTTTCTTT
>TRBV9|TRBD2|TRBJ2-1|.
CASSVASGGGNEQFF
TGTGCCAGCAGCGTAGCAAGCGGGGGAGGGAATGAGCAGTTCTTC
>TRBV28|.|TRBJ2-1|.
CASSLYGGRAYNEQFF
TGTGCCAGCAGTTTATACGGGGGCCGTGCCTACAATGAGCAGTTCTTC
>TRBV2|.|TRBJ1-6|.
CASSERSPLHF
TGTGCCAGCAGTGAAAGGTCACCCCTCCACTTT
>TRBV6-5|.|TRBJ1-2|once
CASSYSTDSYGYTF
TGTGCCAGCAGTTACTCGACAGATTCATATGGCTACACCTTC
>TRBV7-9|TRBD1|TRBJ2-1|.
CASSLIRTGAPFF
TGTGCCAGCAGCCTAATCCGGACAGGGGCACCTTTCTTC
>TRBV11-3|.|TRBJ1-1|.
CASSASRGQAFF
TGTGCCAGCAGCGCAAGCCGGGGGCAAGCTTTCTTT
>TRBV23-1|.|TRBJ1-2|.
CASTSLGSIDGYTF
TGCGCCAGCACTTCATTAGGGAGCATCGATGGCTACACCTTC
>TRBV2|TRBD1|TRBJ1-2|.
CASSEQGVGGYTF
TGTGCCAGCAGTGAGCAGGGGGTTGGGGGCTACACCTTC
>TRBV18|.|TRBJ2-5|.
CASSPGRVQETQYF
TGTGCCAGCTCACCGGGTCGGGTTCAGGAGACCCAGTACTTC
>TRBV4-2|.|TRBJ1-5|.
CASSQVGSGNNQPQHF
TGTGCCAGCAGCCAAGTCGGGTCCGGCAACAATCAGCCCCAGCATTTT
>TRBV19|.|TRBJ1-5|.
CASSIYLSNQPQHF
TGTGCCAGTAGTATATACCTTAGCAATCAGCCCCAGCATTTT
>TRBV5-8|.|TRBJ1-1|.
CASRGHLNTEAFF
TGTGCCAGCAGGGGACACCTGAACACTGAAGCTTTCTTT
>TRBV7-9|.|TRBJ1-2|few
CASSLDIPHGYTF
TGTGCCAGCAGCCTAGACATACCCCATGGCTACACCTTC
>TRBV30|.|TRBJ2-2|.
CAWNLLIPGTGELFF
TGTGCCTGGAACTTGCTAATCCCGGGGACCGGGGAGCTGTTTTTT
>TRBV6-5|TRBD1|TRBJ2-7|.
CASRPGTGTHEQYF
TGTGCCAGCAGACCCGGGACAGGGACCCACGAGCAGTACTTC
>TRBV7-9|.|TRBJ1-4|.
CASSLLPADEKLFF
TGTGCCAGCAGCTTACTCCCTGCCGACGAAAAACTGTTTTTT
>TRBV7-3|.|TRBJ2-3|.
CASSPTSRDTQYF
TGTGCCAGCAGCCCGACATCTCGTGATACGCAGTATTTT
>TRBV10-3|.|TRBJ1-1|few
CAISESLSEAFF
TGTGCCATCAGTGAGAGTCTATCTGAAGCTTTCTTT
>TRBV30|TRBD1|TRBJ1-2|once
CALKGGAYGYTF
TGTGCCTTAAAAGGGGGCGCATATGGCTACACCTTC
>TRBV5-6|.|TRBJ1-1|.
CASRVQNTEAFF
TGTGCCAGCAGGGTGCAGAACACTGAAGCTTTCTTT
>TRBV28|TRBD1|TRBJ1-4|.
CASSPQGAATNEKLFF
TGTGCCAGCAGTCCACAGGGGGCAGCAACTAATGAAAAACTGTTTTTT